One sample yielded the 25 T cell receptor beta chains listed below, sequenced in a study of cytomegalovirus exposure and HLA in healthy donors. Sequencing used immunoSEQ multiplex PCR; TCRdb keeps in-frame clones, though not all of them. Among tens of thousands of clones, around 94% were seen once, and the ten largest hold roughly 3.2%. The specimen was PBMCs. These TCRs come from a woman in her late teens or twenties in good health and CMV-seropositive.

This clone came up once. The V call is TRBV6-6, the J call TRBJ1-3; D uncertain. CDR3 size: 15 residues. The germline CDR1 and CDR2 sequences are MNHNY and SVGAGI (reference sequence). The ends were cut back, 4 bases at V and 0 bases at J, with 10 bases in the middle. CDR3 amino acids: CASSSDTSSGNTIYF. As DNA, the CDR3 is TGTGCCAGCAGTTCTGACACCAGCTCTGGAAACACCATATATTTT.

CDR3 region: CASSYGQGASEAFF. In DNA form, the CDR3 reads TGTGCCAGCAGTTACGGACAGGGGGCTAGTGAAGCTTTCTTT. The chain links TRBV6-5 to TRBJ1-1; 11 bases are a match to TRBD1. In germline, CDR1 is MNHEY, CDR2 SVGAGI. The J segment lost 7 bases and the V segment lost 2 bases, leaving 3 bases of the junction unmatched. The CDR3 has 14 amino acids.

V gene TRBV10-3 combines with J gene TRBJ1-5; D gene uncertain. From germline, CDR1 is ENHRY and CDR2 SYGVKD. There are 13 residues in the CDR3. The V end was cut by 8 bases, the J end by 6 bases, with 14 bases between. In DNA, the CDR3 is TGTGCCATCTGGGAGGGTGGAGGTCAGCCCCAGCATTTT. Translated: CAIWEGGGQPQHF.

The J gene is TRBJ1-6, the V gene TRBV2; D gene ambiguous. CDR1 is SNHLY and CDR2 is FYNNEI in the germline V gene. V was pared by 6 bases and J by 8 bases, with 14 bases between. The CDR3 is made up of 14 amino acids. The CDR3 bases are TGTGCCAGCAGGGCAGAGGGTTTATATTCACCCCTCCACTTT. It translates to CASRAEGLYSPLHF. The complete variable domain, with remaining parts taken from reference TRBV2 and TRBJ1-6, reads EPEVTQTPSHQVTQMGQEVILRCVPISNHLYFYWYRQILGQKVEFLVSFYNNEISEKSEIFDDQFSVERPDGSNFTLKIRSTKLEDSAMYFCASRAEGLYSPLHFGNGTRLTVT.

This clone was observed once. The chain recombines TRBV7-9 with TRBJ1-2, with TRBD1 matching 10 bases. The CDR3 consists of 14 residues. Looked up from germline, CDR1 is SEHNR and CDR2 is FQNEAQ (reference sequence). V lost 3 bases and J lost 6; bases outside the gene matches: 4. CDR3 nucleotides: TGTGCCAGCAGCTTTAAGGGACAGGGGAATGGCTACACCTTC. Protein: CASSFKGQGNGYTF.

In DNA form, the CDR3 reads TGTGCCAGCGCATCTAAGATGTCAAGCACAGATACGCAGTATTTT. It yields the protein CASASKMSSTDTQYF. The chain joins TRBV9 to TRBJ2-3, with D unresolved. The CDR3 contains 15 residues. Germline CDR1 reads SGDLS; CDR2 reads YYNGEE. The V end was cut by 7 bases, the J end by 0 bases, with 15 bases between.

The chain uses TRBV27 and TRBJ1-2; D is unclear. Germline V CDR1 and CDR2: MNHEY, SMNVEV (reference sequence). This CDR3 comprises 16 residues. V gave up 7 bases and J gave up 1 base, with 19 bases separating them. The CDR3 DNA is TGTGCCAGCACACAATCGGGAAGGGCAATTAACTATGGCTACACCTTC. This codes for CASTQSGRAINYGYTF.

The genes are TRBV5-8 and TRBJ2-7; 8 nucleotides line up with TRBD1. Germline-derived CDR1 and CDR2 are SGHTS and YDEGEE. Germline trimming cut 4 bases from V and 3 bases from J; bases unmatched to any gene: 15. This CDR3 is built from 17 residues. Here the CDR3 reads CASSGRLTGVTFYEQYF. Written as DNA, the CDR3 is TGTGCCAGCAGCGGAAGACTGACAGGGGTAACGTTCTACGAGCAGTACTTC.

This chain links TRBV28 with TRBJ2-6; 7 bases map to TRBD1. Trimming at V came to 6 bases and at J to 2 bases, leaving 4 bases not matched to a gene. This CDR3 has 15 amino acids. Per the germline V gene, CDR1 is MDHEN and CDR2 is SYDVKM. CDR3 in amino acids: CASSRTGAGANVLTF. Here the CDR3 DNA reads TGTGCCAGCAGCCGAACAGGGGCTGGGGCCAACGTCCTGACTTTC.

The chain joins TRBV4-3 to TRBJ1-1; possible D gene TRBD1, 6 bases. This CDR3 comprises 17 residues. Germline assignment: CDR1 LGHNA and CDR2 YSLEER. The V end was cut by 1 base, the J end by 1 base, with 16 bases between. CDR3 region: CASSQGGRGYANTEAFF. The CDR3 region has the DNA TGCGCCAGCAGCCAAGGGGGCAGGGGATATGCGAACACTGAAGCTTTCTTT.

CDR3 in amino acids: CASSVDGSSYEQYF. CDR3 coding DNA: TGTGCCAGCAGCGTAGACGGGTCGTCCTACGAGCAGTACTTC. The chain is built from TRBV9 and TRBJ2-7, with D unclear. The ends were cut back, 0 bases at V and 1 base at J, with 8 bases in the middle. The germline gives CDR1 SGDLS, CDR2 YYNGEE. The CDR3 runs 14 residues.

The chain employs TRBV4-1 and TRBJ2-5, with 8 bases that match TRBD2. Germline V lookup: CDR1 MGHRA, CDR2 YSYEKL. This CDR3 has 17 residues. Trimming took 1 base from V and 2 from J; bases not matched to a gene: 9. The CDR3 DNA reads TGCGCCAGCAGCCAAGGGTTTCCAGCGGGGGTGCAAGAGACCCAGTACTTC. Translated: CASSQGFPAGVQETQYF.

V is TRBV30 and J is TRBJ1-6; 9 positions match TRBD1. There are 16 residues in the CDR3. Germline V CDR1 and CDR2: GTSNPN, SVGIG (reference sequence). The V and J ends lost 5 bases and 7 bases, in that order; junction bases with no gene match: 12. DNA of the CDR3: TGTGCCTGGGTGAGGGACAGGGATAGTACGAATTCACCCCTCCACTTT. Translated: CAWVRDRDSTNSPLHF.

The J gene is TRBJ1-2, the V gene TRBV10-1; 8 bases match TRBD1. Germline CDR1 and CDR2: WNHNN and SYGVQD (reference sequence). The junction had 5 bases not matched to a gene; V was cut back by 2 bases and J by 6 bases. The CDR3 covers 14 residues. In DNA form, the CDR3 reads TGCGCCAGCAGTGAGCCAGCAGGGGGCCATGGCTACACCTTC. Encoded protein: CASSEPAGGHGYTF.

V is TRBV2 and J is TRBJ1-2; D is perhaps TRBD1 (5 bases). V was cut by 11 bases and J by 7 bases, with 17 bases left in between. Germline V CDR1 and CDR2: SNHLY, FYNNEI. There are 12 residues in the CDR3. This CDR3 reads CAVRQGDLGYTF. CDR3 DNA sequence: TGTGCCGTGAGGCAGGGTGACCTTGGCTACACCTTC.

The rearrangement links TRBV9 to TRBJ2-7, with TRBD2 matching 8 bases. The CDR3 extends over 17 amino acids. In germline, CDR1 is SGDLS, CDR2 YYNGEE. V trimming: 0 bases; J trimming: 7 bases; junction bases outside the gene matches: 15. The CDR3 region is CASSVDPPREGRLEQYF. The DNA for the CDR3 is TGTGCCAGCAGCGTAGACCCCCCCCGGGAGGGCCGTCTGGAGCAGTACTTC.

The gene calls are TRBV19 and TRBJ2-3, with 10 bases identical to TRBD1. Germline values: CDR1 LNHDA, CDR2 SQIVND (reference sequence). CDR3 length: 14 residues. The trim removed 5 bases at V and 4 bases at J, leaving 3 bases unmatched. DNA for the CDR3: TGTGCCAGTAGTCGGACAGGGGGAGCAGATACGCAGTATTTT. Translation gives CASSRTGGADTQYF.

The J gene is TRBJ2-3, the V gene TRBV28, with TRBD1 identical over 11 bases. The CDR3 totals 19 residues. Losses at the gene ends were 2 bases for V and 2 bases for J; bases not matched to a gene: 12. Germline V gene data show CDR1 as MDHEN and CDR2 as SYDVKM. CDR3 protein: CASSLRWTGGAPPTDTQYF. As DNA, the CDR3 is TGTGCCAGCAGTTTAAGGTGGACAGGGGGCGCGCCCCCCACAGATACGCAGTATTTT.

The chain recombines TRBV29-1 with TRBJ1-1, with D maybe TRBD1 (6 bases). Deletions cut 6 bases from V and 1 base from J, with 21 bases between. The germline V gene has CDR1 SQVTM and CDR2 ANQGSEA. The CDR3 sequence is 16 residues long. CDR3 loop: CSVATMTTGPNTEAFF. DNA for the CDR3: TGCAGCGTAGCAACAATGACGACAGGACCGAACACTGAAGCTTTCTTT.

V gene TRBV5-4 combines with J gene TRBJ1-1; a weak D match, TRBD1 (6 bases). V lost 0 bases and J lost 1, with 10 bases in between. The length of the CDR3 is 15 residues. Germline CDR1 is SGHNT and CDR2 is YYREEE (reference sequence). CDR3 DNA: TGTGCCAGCAGCTTGGAAACAGGGAAGAACACTGAAGCTTTCTTT. Its protein product is CASSLETGKNTEAFF.

The V call is TRBV5-4, the J call TRBJ1-4; 7 nucleotides match TRBD1. This CDR3 is built from 17 residues. J gave up 0 bases and V 3 bases, and 8 bases lay outside the gene matches. Germline V gene data show CDR1 as SGHNT and CDR2 as YYREEE (reference sequence). The CDR3 nucleotides are TGTGCCAGCAGCTCTCTAGGTACAGGGGCAACTAATGAAAAACTGTTTTTT. Its protein is CASSSLGTGATNEKLFF.

This chain links TRBV5-6 with TRBJ1-2; 7 bases match TRBD1. Trimming at V came to 4 bases and at J to 2 bases, leaving 20 bases not matched to a gene. CDR1 and CDR2 (germline): SGHDT, YYEEEE. This CDR3 spans 19 amino acids. CDR3 residues: CASSVRYSLRGPPNYGYTF. CDR3 DNA sequence: TGTGCCAGCAGCGTACGATATTCACTGAGGGGGCCCCCGAACTATGGCTACACCTTC.

The chain uses TRBV6-5 and TRBJ2-2; 10 bases agree with TRBD2. In germline, CDR1 is MNHEY, CDR2 SVGAGI. J lost 4 bases, V lost 6 bases, and 2 bases had no gene match. The CDR3 contains 14 residues. The CDR3 nucleotides are TGTGCCAGCAGAATAGCGGGAGGCACCGGGGAGCTGTTTTTT. Translated: CASRIAGGTGELFF.

The chain employs TRBV7-6 and TRBJ2-7, with 10 bases aligning to TRBD1. CDR3 length: 15 residues. The junction had 2 bases not matched to a gene; V was cut back by 0 bases and J by 3 bases. Germline V gene data show CDR1 as SGHVS and CDR2 as FNYEAQ. The DNA for the CDR3 is TGTGCCAGCAGCTTAGCCGGGACAGGGGACTACGAGCAGTACTTC. It translates to CASSLAGTGDYEQYF.

V and J are TRBV2 and TRBJ2-7; D is unresolved. CDR1 and CDR2 (germline): SNHLY, FYNNEI. V was pared by 3 bases and J by 1 base, with 13 bases between. The CDR3 runs to 15 residues. CDR3 DNA: TGTGCCAGCAGTGAGGTACGGGTTGGGTCCTACGAGCAGTACTTC. Its translation: CASSEVRVGSYEQYF.